These T cell receptor beta chains were read from a single sample in a study of cytomegalovirus exposure and HLA in healthy donors. Only in-frame clones appear in the TCRdb table, and some are missing; sequencing was by immunoSEQ multiplex PCR. Among around 150,000 clones, 60% to 80% were seen once, and the ten largest hold around 2%. Sequences were obtained from PBMCs. The receptors derive from a man aged 30 to 39 in good health and CMV-seronegative. The CDR3 runs from the conserved cysteine through the conserved F or W. D genes are given only for firm matches. Rows give clone size only sometimes, using once, few, many, or a class for an expanded clone.

D gene: NA
clone size: NA
J gene: TRBJ2-2
V gene: TRBV10-1
CDR3 DNA: TGCGCCAGCAGTGGGCAATCGAACACCGGGGAGCTGTTTTTT
CDR3 protein: CASSGQSNTGELFF

D gene: TRBD1
clone size: NA
J gene: TRBJ2-5
V gene: TRBV15
CDR3 DNA: TGTGCCACCAAACTTACAGGGGGCCGCGAGACCCAGTACTTC
CDR3 protein: CATKLTGGRETQYF

D gene: TRBD2
clone size: NA
J gene: TRBJ2-3
V gene: TRBV19
CDR3 DNA: TGTGCCAGTAGTATCCTAGCGGGCGCCTCAGGGGATACGCAGTATTTT
CDR3 protein: CASSILAGASGDTQYF

D gene: TRBD1
clone size: NA
J gene: TRBJ2-7
V gene: TRBV18
CDR3 DNA: TGTGCCAGCTCAACCGGGACAGGGGCGGGCGAGCAGTACTTC
CDR3 protein: CASSTGTGAGEQYF

D gene: TRBD1
clone size: NA
J gene: TRBJ2-7
V gene: TRBV7-2
CDR3 DNA: TGTGCCAGCACCCCGGGGGACAGGGCCACCTACGAGCAGTACTTC
CDR3 protein: CASTPGDRATYEQYF

D gene: TRBD2
clone size: NA
J gene: TRBJ2-1
V gene: TRBV5-1
CDR3 DNA: TGCGCCAGCAGCCTGATGACTAGCGGGAGTTACGATGAGCAGTTCTTC
CDR3 protein: CASSLMTSGSYDEQFF

D gene: TRBD2
clone size: NA
J gene: TRBJ2-1
V gene: TRBV19
CDR3 DNA: TGTGCCAGTAGTATTTTCGGGACTAGCGGATACTACAATGAGCAGTTCTTC
CDR3 protein: CASSIFGTSGYYNEQFF

D gene: NA
clone size: few
J gene: TRBJ1-5
V gene: TRBV6-1
CDR3 DNA: TGTGCCAGTAAGGAGAACCTGAGCAATCAGCCCCAGCATTTT
CDR3 protein: CASKENLSNQPQHF

D gene: NA
clone size: NA
J gene: TRBJ2-3
V gene: TRBV4-2
CDR3 DNA: TGTGCCAGCAGCCAAGCTCGAGGGGATACGCAGTATTTT
CDR3 protein: CASSQARGDTQYF

D gene: NA
clone size: few
J gene: TRBJ2-7
V gene: TRBV9
CDR3 DNA: TGTGCCAGCAGCGTAGGAGCGGGACACCAGGAGCAGTACTTC
CDR3 protein: CASSVGAGHQEQYF

D gene: TRBD1
clone size: NA
J gene: TRBJ1-1
V gene: TRBV18
CDR3 DNA: TGTGCCAGCTCACCACGACAGGGGGAAAACACTGAAGCTTTCTTT
CDR3 protein: CASSPRQGENTEAFF

D gene: TRBD2
clone size: NA
J gene: TRBJ2-2
V gene: TRBV27
CDR3 DNA: TGTGCCACCCAAACTAAATTAGCGGGAGTACCTCGGGCCGGGGAGCTGTTTTTT
CDR3 protein: CATQTKLAGVPRAGELFF

D gene: TRBD1
clone size: NA
J gene: TRBJ2-1
V gene: TRBV10-3
CDR3 DNA: TGTGCCATCAAGGGGACAGGGGGGTACAATGAGCAGTTCTTC
CDR3 protein: CAIKGTGGYNEQFF

D gene: NA
clone size: NA
J gene: TRBJ2-7
V gene: TRBV28
CDR3 DNA: TGTGCCAGCAGTTTCGACAGGACTTCCCTCTACGAGCAGTACTTC
CDR3 protein: CASSFDRTSLYEQYF

D gene: TRBD2
clone size: NA
J gene: TRBJ2-7
V gene: TRBV30
CDR3 DNA: TGTGCCTGGAGGGGGAGGGGCCTCTACGAGCAGTACTTC
CDR3 protein: CAWRGRGLYEQYF

D gene: TRBD1
clone size: NA
J gene: TRBJ2-7
V gene: TRBV7-8
CDR3 DNA: TGTGCCAGCAGCTCTCCGGGACAGGGGGGAGGAGAGCAGTACTTC
CDR3 protein: CASSSPGQGGGEQYF

D gene: NA
clone size: once
J gene: TRBJ1-5
V gene: TRBV6-1
CDR3 DNA: TGTGCCAGCAGTGAAACCCCTACTCAGCCCCAGCATTTT
CDR3 protein: CASSETPTQPQHF

D gene: TRBD2
clone size: NA
J gene: TRBJ2-1
V gene: TRBV18
CDR3 DNA: TGTGCCAGCTCCGGGACTAGCGGGAGGGACGAGCAGTTCTTC
CDR3 protein: CASSGTSGRDEQFF

D gene: TRBD1
clone size: NA
J gene: TRBJ2-1
V gene: TRBV28
CDR3 DNA: TGTGCCAGCAGTACCCGACAGGGGCAGTTCTTC
CDR3 protein: CASSTRQGQFF

D gene: TRBD1
clone size: NA
J gene: TRBJ2-7
V gene: TRBV30
CDR3 DNA: TGTGCCTGGAATCCCCGACAGGGGGGCTACGAGCAGTACTTC
CDR3 protein: CAWNPRQGGYEQYF

D gene: TRBD2
clone size: NA
J gene: TRBJ2-1
V gene: TRBV6-4
CDR3 DNA: TGTGCCAGCAGAAGGACTAGCGGGGCTTGGGATGAGCAGTTCTTC
CDR3 protein: CASRRTSGAWDEQFF

D gene: NA
clone size: NA
J gene: TRBJ1-1
V gene: TRBV2
CDR3 DNA: TGTGCCAGCAGTGAAGGCCCGAGATACCAGAACACTGAAGCTTTCTTT
CDR3 protein: CASSEGPRYQNTEAFF

D gene: TRBD2
clone size: NA
J gene: TRBJ2-5
V gene: TRBV5-1
CDR3 DNA: TGCGCCAGCAGACCACTGACTAGCAGTCAAGAGACCCAGTACTTC
CDR3 protein: CASRPLTSSQETQYF

D gene: TRBD1
clone size: NA
J gene: TRBJ1-4
V gene: TRBV6-6
CDR3 DNA: TGTGCCAGCAGTTATGGGACAGGGGGCAAAAAACTGTTTTTT
CDR3 protein: CASSYGTGGKKLFF

D gene: NA
clone size: few
J gene: TRBJ1-4
V gene: TRBV9
CDR3 DNA: TGTGCCAGCAGCGCAAGAACCGAGACAACTAATGAAAAACTGTTTTTT
CDR3 protein: CASSARTETTNEKLFF

D gene: TRBD1
clone size: NA
J gene: TRBJ2-5
V gene: TRBV7-9
CDR3 DNA: TGTGCCAGCAGCCCAGGGGGTTACCAAGAGACCCAGTACTTC
CDR3 protein: CASSPGGYQETQYF

D gene: TRBD1
clone size: few
J gene: TRBJ2-2
V gene: TRBV5-8
CDR3 DNA: TGTGCCAGCAGCTTCTCGACAGGGTGGGCCGGGGAGCTGTTTTTT
CDR3 protein: CASSFSTGWAGELFF

D gene: TRBD1
clone size: NA
J gene: TRBJ1-2
V gene: TRBV7-2
CDR3 DNA: TGTGCCAGCAGCCCCCAACCCGGGACAGGGTGGGGCTACACCTTC
CDR3 protein: CASSPQPGTGWGYTF

D gene: NA
clone size: few
J gene: TRBJ1-1
V gene: TRBV7-8
CDR3 DNA: TGTGCCAGCAGGCGTATAGAGAACACTGAAGCTTTCTTT
CDR3 protein: CASRRIENTEAFF

D gene: NA
clone size: NA
J gene: TRBJ2-5
V gene: TRBV11-2
CDR3 DNA: TGTGCCAGCAGCTTAGGAGGGCAAGTACAAGAGACCCAGTACTTC
CDR3 protein: CASSLGGQVQETQYF

D gene: NA
clone size: NA
J gene: TRBJ1-6
V gene: TRBV2
CDR3 DNA: TGTGCCAGCAGTGTAGGAGTTTCACCCCTCCACTTT
CDR3 protein: CASSVGVSPLHF

D gene: NA
clone size: few
J gene: TRBJ1-1
V gene: TRBV19
CDR3 DNA: TGTGCCAGCTCACCCGGGGGAGGCACTGAAGCTTTCTTT
CDR3 protein: CASSPGGGTEAFF

D gene: TRBD2
clone size: NA
J gene: TRBJ2-3
V gene: TRBV9
CDR3 DNA: TGTGCCAGCAGCGTAGATTCTAGCGGAGATACGCAGTATTTT
CDR3 protein: CASSVDSSGDTQYF

D gene: NA
clone size: NA
J gene: TRBJ2-6
V gene: TRBV4-2
CDR3 DNA: TGTGCCAGCAGCCAAGCGAACAGACTAGGTAGCGAGGCCAACGTCCTGACTTTC
CDR3 protein: CASSQANRLGSEANVLTF

D gene: TRBD2
clone size: NA
J gene: TRBJ2-3
V gene: TRBV4-2
CDR3 DNA: TGTGCCAGCAGTCCGCCCGGGACTAGCGGTGCAGATACGCAGTATTTT
CDR3 protein: CASSPPGTSGADTQYF

D gene: NA
clone size: NA
J gene: TRBJ1-5
V gene: TRBV4-1
CDR3 DNA: TGCGCCAGCAGCCAAGATGGTGGGGGGTCGAGTCAGCCCCAGCATTTT
CDR3 protein: CASSQDGGGSSQPQHF

D gene: NA
clone size: NA
J gene: TRBJ1-6
V gene: TRBV6-5
CDR3 DNA: TGTGCCAGCAGTTACTCCAGGGTGGGTCAGAATTCACCCCTCCACTTT
CDR3 protein: CASSYSRVGQNSPLHF

D gene: TRBD1
clone size: NA
J gene: TRBJ2-7
V gene: TRBV5-1
CDR3 DNA: TGCGCCAGCAGCGTGAAGGGACAGTACTCCTACGAGCAGTACTTC
CDR3 protein: CASSVKGQYSYEQYF

D gene: NA
clone size: NA
J gene: TRBJ2-7
V gene: TRBV7-9
CDR3 DNA: TGTGCCAGCAGCTCCCGGGACTCTCCATACGAGCAGTACTTC
CDR3 protein: CASSSRDSPYEQYF

D gene: TRBD2
clone size: few
J gene: TRBJ2-2
V gene: TRBV18
CDR3 DNA: TGTGCCAGCTCCGAGCGGGAGGGCCTCACCGGGGAGCTGTTTTTT
CDR3 protein: CASSEREGLTGELFF

D gene: NA
clone size: NA
J gene: TRBJ2-3
V gene: TRBV29-1
CDR3 DNA: TGCAGCGTCGCAGGCGGGAGCACAGATACGCAGTATTTT
CDR3 protein: CSVAGGSTDTQYF

D gene: NA
clone size: few
J gene: TRBJ2-7
V gene: TRBV13
CDR3 DNA: TGTGCCAGCGGGGCCGCGGAGGAGCAGTACTTC
CDR3 protein: CASGAAEEQYF

D gene: NA
clone size: NA
J gene: TRBJ1-4
V gene: TRBV19
CDR3 DNA: TGTGCCAGTAGTATAGAGGCTGGTGGGGCGGCAACTAATGAAAAACTGTTTTTT
CDR3 protein: CASSIEAGGAATNEKLFF

D gene: TRBD2
clone size: NA
J gene: TRBJ2-1
V gene: TRBV19
CDR3 DNA: TGTGCCAGTAGTATCTGGGGCTCCTCTAGCGGGGGCGGTGAGCAGTTCTTC
CDR3 protein: CASSIWGSSSGGGEQFF

D gene: NA
clone size: NA
J gene: TRBJ2-3
V gene: TRBV7-2
CDR3 DNA: TGTGCCAGCAGCTTAATCCGGGGTCTCGATACGCAGTATTTT
CDR3 protein: CASSLIRGLDTQYF

D gene: NA
clone size: NA
J gene: TRBJ1-2
V gene: TRBV6-6
CDR3 DNA: TGTGCCAGCAGTTACCCCCGGGGGGCTAGAAACTATGGCTACACCTTC
CDR3 protein: CASSYPRGARNYGYTF

D gene: TRBD2
clone size: NA
J gene: TRBJ2-7
V gene: TRBV18
CDR3 DNA: TGTGCCAGCTCATCGACTAGCGGGAGGGCCTACGAGCAGTACTTC
CDR3 protein: CASSSTSGRAYEQYF

D gene: NA
clone size: NA
J gene: TRBJ2-7
V gene: TRBV7-8
CDR3 DNA: TGTGCCAGCAGCTTAATCCTCCGCGGGTACGAGCAGTACTTC
CDR3 protein: CASSLILRGYEQYF

D gene: NA
clone size: few
J gene: TRBJ1-1
V gene: TRBV30
CDR3 DNA: TGTGCCTGGAGTGTATCTCCGAACACTGAAGCTTTCTTT
CDR3 protein: CAWSVSPNTEAFF

D gene: TRBD2
clone size: NA
J gene: TRBJ2-7
V gene: TRBV30
CDR3 DNA: TGTGCCTCGGCGGGAGGGGGCGACGAGCAGTACTTC
CDR3 protein: CASAGGGDEQYF

D gene: NA
clone size: NA
J gene: TRBJ2-1
V gene: TRBV11-3
CDR3 DNA: TGTGCCAGCAGCTTAGGGGGAAGCGGGAATGAGCAGTTCTTC
CDR3 protein: CASSLGGSGNEQFF

D gene: NA
clone size: NA
J gene: TRBJ1-2
V gene: TRBV30
CDR3 DNA: TGTGCCTGGAGCGGGGGTTCGGCGGGGGTTTATGGCTACACCTTC
CDR3 protein: CAWSGGSAGVYGYTF

D gene: TRBD1
clone size: few
J gene: TRBJ1-1
V gene: TRBV19
CDR3 DNA: TGTGCCAGTCAACAGGGGATGAACACTGAAGCTTTCTTT
CDR3 protein: CASQQGMNTEAFF

D gene: NA
clone size: NA
J gene: TRBJ2-7
V gene: TRBV16
CDR3 DNA: TGTGCCAGCAGCCAAAAGTGGGGAGATTACGAGCAGTACTTC
CDR3 protein: CASSQKWGDYEQYF

D gene: NA
clone size: NA
J gene: TRBJ2-7
V gene: TRBV19
CDR3 DNA: TGTGCCAGTAGTTACCAGGGGAATCAGTACTTC
CDR3 protein: CASSYQGNQYF

D gene: NA
clone size: NA
J gene: TRBJ2-7
V gene: TRBV6-5
CDR3 DNA: TGTGCCAGCAGGCGGGACTCCTCCTACGAGCAGTACTTC
CDR3 protein: CASRRDSSYEQYF

D gene: NA
clone size: few
J gene: TRBJ1-2
V gene: TRBV28
CDR3 DNA: TGTGCCAGCAGTTTCTCCTCCTACTATGGCTACACCTTC
CDR3 protein: CASSFSSYYGYTF

D gene: NA
clone size: NA
J gene: TRBJ2-1
V gene: TRBV7-9
CDR3 DNA: TGTGCCAGCAGCCAGGGATTGGGTCACGGTGAGCAGTTCTTC
CDR3 protein: CASSQGLGHGEQFF

D gene: NA
clone size: NA
J gene: TRBJ2-3
V gene: TRBV5-4
CDR3 DNA: TGTGCCAGCAGCTCTAGGGGGTCAGATACGCAGTATTTT
CDR3 protein: CASSSRGSDTQYF